This TCR beta chain is drawn from a study of blood T cell repertoires in COVID-19. Study in general: Some COVID-19 samples were acute and others convalescent; all came from the United States, Italy and Spain.

Original processing notes: Amplification of reference gene primers was used by the study to estimate nucleated cell counts. Generated by immunoSEQ multiplex PCR, the TCRdb table keeps only in-frame clones and is missing some. That table supplies the V and J calls and clone size; D and trimming were determined from the DNA. The sample lists 120,000 or so clones, around 82% occurring once. This CDR3 has 15 residues. Germline CDR1 MGHRA, CDR2 YSYEKL. Trimming took 0 bases from V and 5 from J, leaving 11 bases between them. The sequencing input was peripheral blood. This clonotype was sampled from a woman between 55 and 75 years old with acute or convalescent COVID-19. The chain carries TRBV4-1 and TRBJ1-3; D ambiguous. CDR3 loop: CASSQERGLRNTIYF. The CDR3 DNA follows: TGCGCCAGCAGCCAAGAAAGAGGGCTTAGAAACACCATATATTTT.